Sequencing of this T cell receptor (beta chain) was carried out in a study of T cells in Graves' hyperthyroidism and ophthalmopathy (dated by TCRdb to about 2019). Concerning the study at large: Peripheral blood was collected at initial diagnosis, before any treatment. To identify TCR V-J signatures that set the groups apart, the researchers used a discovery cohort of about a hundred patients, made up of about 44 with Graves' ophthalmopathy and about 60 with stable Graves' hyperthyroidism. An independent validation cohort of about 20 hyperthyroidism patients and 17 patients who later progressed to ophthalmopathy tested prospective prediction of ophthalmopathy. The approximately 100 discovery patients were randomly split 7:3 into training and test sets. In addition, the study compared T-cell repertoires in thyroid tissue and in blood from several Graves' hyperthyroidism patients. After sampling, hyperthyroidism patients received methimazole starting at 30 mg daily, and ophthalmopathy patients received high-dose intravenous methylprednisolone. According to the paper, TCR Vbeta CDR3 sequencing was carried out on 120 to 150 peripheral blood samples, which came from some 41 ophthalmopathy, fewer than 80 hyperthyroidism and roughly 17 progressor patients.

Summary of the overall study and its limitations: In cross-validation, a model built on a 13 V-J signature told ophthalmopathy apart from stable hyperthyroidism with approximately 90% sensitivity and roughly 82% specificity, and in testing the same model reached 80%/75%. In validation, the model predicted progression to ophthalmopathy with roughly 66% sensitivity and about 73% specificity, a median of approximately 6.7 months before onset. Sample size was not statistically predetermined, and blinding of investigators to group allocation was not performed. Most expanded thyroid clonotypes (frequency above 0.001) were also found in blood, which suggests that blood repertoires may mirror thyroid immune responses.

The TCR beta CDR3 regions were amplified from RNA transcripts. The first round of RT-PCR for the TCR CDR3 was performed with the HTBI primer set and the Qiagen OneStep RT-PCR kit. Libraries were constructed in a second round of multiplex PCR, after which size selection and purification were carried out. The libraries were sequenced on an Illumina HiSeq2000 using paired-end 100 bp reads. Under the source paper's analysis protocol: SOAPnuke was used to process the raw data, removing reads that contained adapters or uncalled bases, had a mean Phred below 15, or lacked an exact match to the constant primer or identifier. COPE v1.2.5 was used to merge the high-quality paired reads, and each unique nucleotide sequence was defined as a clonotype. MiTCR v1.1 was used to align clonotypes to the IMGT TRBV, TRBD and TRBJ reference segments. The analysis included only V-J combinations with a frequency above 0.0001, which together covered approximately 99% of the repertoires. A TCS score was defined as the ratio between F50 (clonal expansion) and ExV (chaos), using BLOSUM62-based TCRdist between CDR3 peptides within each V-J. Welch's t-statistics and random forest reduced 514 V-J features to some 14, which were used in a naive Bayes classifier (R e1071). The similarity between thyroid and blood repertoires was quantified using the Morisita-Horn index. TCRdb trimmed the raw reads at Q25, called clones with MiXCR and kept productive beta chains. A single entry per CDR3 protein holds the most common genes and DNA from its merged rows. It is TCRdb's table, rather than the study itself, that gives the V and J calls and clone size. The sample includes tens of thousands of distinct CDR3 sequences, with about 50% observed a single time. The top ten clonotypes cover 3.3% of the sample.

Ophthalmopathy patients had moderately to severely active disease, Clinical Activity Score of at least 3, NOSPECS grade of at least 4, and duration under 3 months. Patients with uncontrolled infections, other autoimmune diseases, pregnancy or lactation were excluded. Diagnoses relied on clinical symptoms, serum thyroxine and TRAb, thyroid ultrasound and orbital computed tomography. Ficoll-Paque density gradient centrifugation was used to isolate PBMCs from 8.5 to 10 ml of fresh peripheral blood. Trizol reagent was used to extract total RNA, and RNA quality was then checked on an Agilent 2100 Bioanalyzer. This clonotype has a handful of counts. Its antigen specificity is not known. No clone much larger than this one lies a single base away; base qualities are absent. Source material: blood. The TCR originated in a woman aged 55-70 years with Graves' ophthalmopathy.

The CDR3 amino acid sequence is: CATSDDRTGGRDGYTF. The DNA is TGTGCCACCAGTGATGATAGGACAGGGGGAAGAGATGGCTACACCTTC. Here the chain combines TRBV24-1 and TRBJ1-2, and TRBD1 aligns with 10 junction nucleotides. From cysteine to phenylalanine, the CDR3 is 16 amino acids long. Just CDR3 DNA is preserved here, 48 bases in frame from base 1. V is trimmed back by 3 bases and J by 6 bases, and the junction contains 9 bases that no gene match accounts for. Via the germline V gene, CDR1 is KGHDR and CDR2 SFDVKD.